The clone carrying this TCR beta chain occurred a few times. The antigen remains undetermined. TCRdb's table, derived via immunoSEQ multiplex PCR, lists solely in-frame clones and lacks some. The sample records around 99,000 clones, nearly 90% being singletons. This specimen comes from a study of T cell responses to AZD1222 COVID-19 vaccine. Study outcomes and limitations: Researchers took repertoire samples only after the peak T cell response had come. Two doses of AZD1222 preceded a rise in Spike-specific TCR breadth and depth. It should be noted that donors were predominantly white British and more often female, and clonal diversity was possibly underestimated. Nearly half of spike-specific TCRs reportedly target variant regions that are unmutated in the B.1.351 and B.1.1.7 variants.

This CDR3 has 14 amino acids. V lost 6 bases and J 4 bases, leaving 15 bases between the germline ends. Per the germline V gene, CDR1 is SGHTA and CDR2 is FQGNSA. The sequence was collected from an adult in good health. The J gene is TRBJ1-1, the V gene TRBV7-2; no clear D gene. Sequenced here: peripheral blood, sampled on day 0 of AZD1222 vaccination. The CDR3 sequence: CASSPDVGRTEAFF. The CDR3 region has the DNA TGTGCCAGCAGTCCAGACGTAGGGCGCACTGAAGCTTTCTTT.